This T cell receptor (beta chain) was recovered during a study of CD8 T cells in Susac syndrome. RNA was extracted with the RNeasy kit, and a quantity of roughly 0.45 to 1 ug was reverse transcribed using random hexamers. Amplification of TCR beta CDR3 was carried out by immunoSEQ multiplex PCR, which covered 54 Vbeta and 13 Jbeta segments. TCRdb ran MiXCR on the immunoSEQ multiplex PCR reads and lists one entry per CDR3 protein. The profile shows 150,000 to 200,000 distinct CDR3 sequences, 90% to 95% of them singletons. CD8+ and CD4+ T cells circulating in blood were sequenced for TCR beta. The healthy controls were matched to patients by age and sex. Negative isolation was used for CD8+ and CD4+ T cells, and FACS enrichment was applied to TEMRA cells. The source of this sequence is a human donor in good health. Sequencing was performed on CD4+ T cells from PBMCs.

The CDR3 is CATQLLGGGYNEQFF. The CDR3 DNA reads TGCGCCACCCAGCTTCTCGGGGGGGGCTACAATGAGCAGTTCTTC. The chain carries TRBV5-1 and TRBJ2-1, with 8 bases aligning to TRBD2. The CDR3 covers 15 residues. V shed 9 bases, J shed 3 bases, and the junction held 11 bases outside the gene matches. CDR1 and CDR2 from the germline V gene are SGHRS and YFSETQ.